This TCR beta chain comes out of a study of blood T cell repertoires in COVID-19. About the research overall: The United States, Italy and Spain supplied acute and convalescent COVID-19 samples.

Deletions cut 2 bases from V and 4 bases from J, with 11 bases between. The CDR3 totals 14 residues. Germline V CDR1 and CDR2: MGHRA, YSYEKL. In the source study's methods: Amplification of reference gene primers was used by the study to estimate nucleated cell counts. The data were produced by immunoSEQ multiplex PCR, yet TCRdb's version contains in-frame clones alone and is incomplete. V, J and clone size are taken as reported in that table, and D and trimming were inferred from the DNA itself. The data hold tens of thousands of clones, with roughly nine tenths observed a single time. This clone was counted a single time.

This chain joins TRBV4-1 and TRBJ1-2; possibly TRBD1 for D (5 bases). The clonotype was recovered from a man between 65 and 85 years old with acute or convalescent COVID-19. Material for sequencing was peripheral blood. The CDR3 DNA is TGCGCCAGCAGCCAATCTCAGGGCACCTATGGCTACACCTTC. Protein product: CASSQSQGTYGYTF.